These 22 T cell receptor beta chains share one sample of origin, sequenced in a study of blood T cells in healthy people across ages (dated by TCRdb to about 2015). Libraries were made using 5' RACE. These reads were obtained on an Illumina HiSeq 2500. The second PCR ran for about 6 to 12 cycles and used a J-beta primer mix along with a sample-barcoded 5' primer. The public reads were reanalyzed by TCRdb: fastp trimming at Q25, MiXCR alignment, in-frame beta chains only. A single entry per CDR3 protein holds the most common genes and DNA from its merged rows. The sample data list hundreds of thousands of distinct CDR3 sequences, and more than 25% of these were observed just once. Jointly, the top ten make up 17% of the sample. Sequenced sample: blood. The receptors shown here come from a woman of 80 years or more in good health.

Worth noting for this clonotype: Given a much more abundant clone one base away, this may be a read error. The chain joins TRBV27 to TRBJ2-4, with 9 bases identical to TRBD1. The germline gives CDR1 MNHEY, CDR2 SMNVEV (reference sequence). The CDR3 sequence is 14 residues long. The junction had 11 bases not matched to a gene; V was cut back by 4 bases and J by 13 bases. DNA for the CDR3: TGTGCCAGCAGTTCCCGGGACAGGGACCACAAGCAGTACTTC. Amino acid sequence: CASSSRDRDHKQYF.

Many counts were recorded for this clonotype. The V and J genes are TRBV6-5 and TRBJ1-2; D unclear. Per germline, CDR1 MNHEY and CDR2 SVGAGI. V lost 0 bases, J lost 6 bases, and 8 bases lay in between. This CDR3 comprises 13 residues. The CDR3 protein is CASSYSPSHGYTF. In DNA, the CDR3 is TGTGCCAGCAGTTACTCCCCCAGCCATGGCTACACCTTC.

Remarks on this clonotype: This clone may be a read error of a much larger clone one base away. The J gene is TRBJ1-2, the V gene TRBV27; 7 bases map to TRBD1. There are 14 residues in the CDR3. In germline, CDR1 is MNHEY, CDR2 SMNVEV (reference sequence). CDR3 region: CASSAGTELYGHTF. The CDR3 DNA sequence: TGTGCCAGCAGTGCCGGGACAGAGCTCTATGGCCACACCTTC.

In this sample, this clonotype turned up many times. The chain employs TRBV5-1 and TRBJ2-3, with 7 bases lining up with TRBD1. The CDR3 has 17 amino acids. In germline, CDR1 is SGHRS, CDR2 YFSETQ. The J segment lost 4 bases and the V segment lost 4 bases, leaving 15 bases of the junction unmatched. CDR3: CASSAPPGTDGADTQYF. The CDR3 DNA follows: TGCGCCAGCAGCGCTCCCCCCGGGACAGATGGGGCAGATACGCAGTATTTT.

This clonotype was detected many times. This chain connects TRBV6-5 to TRBJ2-3; D ambiguous. Germline loops: CDR1 MNHEY, CDR2 SVGAGI. V gave up 2 bases and J gave up 9 bases, with 12 bases separating them. The CDR3 has 13 residues. The CDR3 loop reads CASSYRKETTQYF. CDR3 in DNA: TGTGCCAGCAGTTACCGAAAGGAGACCACGCAGTATTTT.

This clonotype was observed a single time. Its ends do not fully match the called genes, so a read error is possible. The genes are TRBV7-9 and TRBJ1-2, with 7 bases lining up with TRBD1. The CDR3 contains 17 residues. CDR1 and CDR2 (germline): SEHNR, FQNEAQ (reference sequence). The CDR3: CASSLRSGRDRAYGHTF. CDR3 coding DNA: TGTGCCAGCAGCTTAAGGTCGGGTCGGGACAGAGCCTATGGCCACACCTTC.

This clonotype was picked up many times. This chain links TRBV20-1 with TRBJ2-3; D uncertain. CDR1 is DFQATT, CDR2 SNEGSKA, per germline (reference sequence). CDR3 length equals 13 residues. Trimming left V 6 bases short and J 6 bases short, with 16 bases between. The CDR3 sequence: CSARRSLKDTQYF. CDR3 nucleotides: TGCAGTGCCCGACGTTCATTGAAGGATACGCAGTATTTT.

The chain combines TRBV10-3 with TRBJ1-4; D is ambiguous. Trimming removed 6 bases at V and 8 bases at J, with 13 bases between. Germline lookup yields CDR1 ENHRY and CDR2 SYGVKD. The CDR3 has 13 residues. This CDR3 reads CAIRFGEREKLFF. The DNA for the CDR3 is TGTGCCATCAGGTTCGGGGAAAGGGAAAAACTGTTTTTT.

This clonotype came up once. With a much larger clone just one base away, this may be a read error. The J gene is TRBJ2-1, the V gene TRBV7-2; tentatively, D is TRBD1 (5 bases). Per germline, CDR1 SGHTA and CDR2 FQGNSA. The CDR3 is made up of 14 amino acids. V shed 5 bases and J shed 13 bases, with 21 bases lying between them. The CDR3 protein is CASSSDRTHQIQFF. The DNA of the CDR3 is TGTGCCAGCAGCAGTGACAGAACCCATCAGATCCAGTTCTTC.

The sample holds many counts of this clonotype. The rearrangement joins TRBV7-9 to TRBJ2-5, with 9 bases matching TRBD2. Per the germline V gene, CDR1 is SEHNR and CDR2 is FQNEAQ (reference sequence). CDR3 length equals 14 residues. J lost 0 bases, V lost 6 bases, and 2 bases had no gene match. CDR3 region: CASSSSGDQETQYF. DNA for the CDR3: TGTGCCAGCAGTTCTAGCGGGGACCAAGAGACCCAGTACTTC.

This clonotype has a count of ten or more. V usage is TRBV12-3 or TRBV12-4 and J usage is TRBJ2-3, with TRBD2 as a possible D gene (6 bases). The CDR3 has 14 residues. V was cut by 7 bases and J by 1 base, with 12 bases left in between. The CDR3 DNA reads TGTGCCAGCACCCCCGGGACTCGCACAGATACGCAGTATTTT. Its translation is CASTPGTRTDTQYF.

This sequence joins TRBV5-6 and TRBJ2-2; D is undetermined. In germline, CDR1 is SGHDT, CDR2 YYEEEE. The CDR3 sequence is 13 residues long. V shed 4 bases and J shed 6 bases, with 10 bases lying between them. The CDR3 here is CASSPVSPGELFF. CDR3 nucleotides: TGTGCCAGCAGCCCGGTGTCCCCCGGGGAGCTGTTTTTT.

The chain is built from TRBV7-2 and TRBJ2-1; 8 bases fit TRBD2. Germline V gives CDR1 SGHTA, CDR2 FQGNSA. V lost 1 base and J lost 2; bases outside the gene matches: 7. This CDR3 has 17 residues. CDR3 residues: CASSLVTGLEAYNEQFF. The CDR3 DNA sequence: TGTGCCAGCAGCTTAGTTACGGGACTAGAAGCCTACAATGAGCAGTTCTTC.

This clonotype has only a few counts. The rearrangement uses TRBV7-2 and TRBJ2-2, with a tentative D call TRBD2 (5 bases). The CDR3 has 15 amino acids. V lost 7 bases and J 3 bases, leaving 15 bases between the germline ends. Germline CDR1 SGHTA, CDR2 FQGNSA. CDR3 nucleotides: TGTGCCAGCATCTACGAGCAGAGGGACACCGGGGAGCTGTTTTTT. It translates to CASIYEQRDTGELFF.

The genes are TRBV18 and TRBJ1-1; D not certain. From germline, CDR1 is KGHSH and CDR2 LQKENI. V gave up 6 bases and J gave up 0 bases, with 17 bases separating them. The CDR3 length is 16 residues. CDR3 region: CASSKRKGNMNTEAFF. CDR3 nucleotide sequence: TGTGCCAGCTCTAAGAGGAAGGGAAACATGAACACTGAAGCTTTCTTT.

The chain uses TRBV20-1 and TRBJ2-1, with a tentative D call TRBD2 (5 bases). Germline V CDR1 and CDR2: DFQATT, SNEGSKA (reference sequence). The CDR3 is 14 residues long. V lost 1 base and J lost 8, with 15 bases in between. The CDR3 sequence: CSARGPDWRHEQFF. The CDR3 region has the DNA TGCAGTGCTAGAGGACCGGACTGGAGACATGAGCAGTTCTTC.

This clonotype was seen a few times. This chain connects TRBV30 to TRBJ2-1, with D perhaps TRBD1 (5 bases). Deletions cut 1 base from V and 7 bases from J, with 17 bases between. This CDR3 contains 15 residues. Germline CDR1 reads GTSNPN; CDR2 reads SVGIG (reference sequence). Here the CDR3 reads CAWSAITGIKNEQFF. The CDR3 region has the DNA TGTGCCTGGAGTGCTATTACAGGCATAAAGAATGAGCAGTTCTTC. Drawing the rest from reference TRBV30 and TRBJ2-1, the complete variable domain is SQTIHQWPATLVQPVGSPLSLECTVEGTSNPNLYWYRQAAGRGLQLLFYSVGIGQISSEVPQNLSASRPQDRQFILSSKKLLLSDSGFYLCAWSAITGIKNEQFFGPGTRLTVL.

The chain couples TRBV18 to TRBJ1-1, with D possibly matching TRBD1 (5 bases). This CDR3 is built from 16 residues. Germline V CDR1 and CDR2: KGHSH, LQKENI. Trimming cost V 4 bases and J 1 base, with 16 bases left between them. The CDR3 loop reads CASSLYSGLPNTEAFF. The CDR3 DNA reads as TGTGCCAGCTCACTATACTCGGGACTCCCGAACACTGAAGCTTTCTTT.

In this sample, this clonotype turned up many times. The chain carries TRBV6-5 and TRBJ2-7, with D possibly TRBD1 on 5 matching bases. Germline V CDR1 and CDR2: MNHEY, SVGAGI. This CDR3 is 13 amino acids long. V was trimmed by 7 bases and J by 5 bases, leaving 15 bases between them. The DNA for the CDR3 is TGTGCCAGCACCGACCTGGGGCGCGACGAGCAGTACTTC. As protein: CASTDLGRDEQYF.

V gene TRBV2 combines with J gene TRBJ1-4; 7 nucleotides match TRBD1. V dropped 5 bases and J dropped 7; count of bases not matched to a gene: 7. Germline-derived CDR1 and CDR2 are SNHLY and FYNNEI. The CDR3 is made up of 14 amino acids. CDR3: CASSTQGESEKLFF. CDR3 bases: TGTGCCAGCAGTACTCAGGGGGAAAGTGAAAAACTGTTTTTT.

This clonotype was observed at least ten times. The chain carries TRBV6-5 and TRBJ2-7, with D tentatively TRBD1 (6 bases). This CDR3 is built from 12 residues. From germline, CDR1 is MNHEY and CDR2 SVGAGI. V lost 2 bases and J 9 bases, leaving 11 bases between the germline ends. This CDR3 reads CASSYVPGVQYF. For the CDR3, the DNA is TGTGCCAGCAGTTACGTACCAGGGGTGCAGTACTTC.

The chain couples TRBV3-1 to TRBJ1-1; possibly TRBD1 for D (6 bases). V dropped 6 bases and J dropped 4 bases, with 12 bases sitting between them. CDR1 is LGHDT and CDR2 is YNNKEL in the germline V gene (reference sequence). The length of the CDR3 is 13 residues. The CDR3 is CASRAGTITEAFF. The DNA of the CDR3 is TGTGCCAGCAGGGCCGGGACAATCACTGAAGCTTTCTTT.